This T cell receptor (beta chain) was profiled in a study of CD8 T cells in Susac syndrome. General study points: The study recognized that the number of individuals in its TCR sequencing and HLA analysis was relatively small.

As concerns this clonotype: Its antigen remains unknown.

Patients with stable or active relapsing-remitting disease, all of them treatment-naive, made up the multiple sclerosis controls. TEMRA cells were enriched by FACS, while CD8+ and CD4+ T cells were obtained through a negative isolation that was performed magnetically. The CDR3 is 14 residues long. V lost 0 bases, J lost 6 bases, and 2 bases stayed unmatched. Germline lookup yields CDR1 KGHSH and CDR2 LQKENI. Reverse transcription of roughly 0.5 to 1 ug RNA was carried out with random hexamers. Multiplex PCR with immunoSEQ amplified the TCR beta CDR3 across 54 Vbeta and 13 Jbeta. TCRdb re-analysed the immunoSEQ multiplex PCR reads in MiXCR, keeping a single row per CDR3 protein. The data hold under 250,000 distinct CDR3 sequences, with 80% to 95% observed a single time.

The clonotype was recovered from a human donor with multiple sclerosis. The chain is built from TRBV18 and TRBJ2-1, with 7 bases that match TRBD2. The sample was CD4+ T cells from PBMCs. This chain's CDR3 is CASSPPTSSNEQFF. The CDR3 nucleotides are TGTGCCAGCTCACCACCGACTAGCTCCAATGAGCAGTTCTTC. The full variable domain, completed using reference TRBV18 and TRBJ2-1, is NAGVMQNPRHLVRRRGQEARLRCSPMKGHSHVYWYRQLPEEGLKFMVYLQKENIIDESGMPKERFSAEFPKEGPSILRIQQVVRGDSAAYFCASSPPTSSNEQFFGPGTRLTVL.